This TCR beta chain originates from a study of Ad26.COV2.S vaccination and SARS-CoV-2 variants. This CDR3 contains 15 residues. V lost 1 base to trimming and J lost 3 bases, with 9 bases between them. Germline loops: CDR1 KGHDR, CDR2 SFDVKD. Sequencing used immunoSEQ multiplex PCR; TCRdb keeps in-frame clones, though not all of them. The sample holds 87,000 or so clones, approximately 86% seen once. The chain links TRBV24-1 to TRBJ2-1; D not certain. The sample here was peripheral blood, taken after recovery from COVID-19. This clonotype was sampled from a human donor who had recovered from COVID-19. This CDR3 reads CATSDFGNGYNEQFF. Here the CDR3 DNA reads TGTGCCACCAGTGATTTTGGTAACGGCTACAATGAGCAGTTCTTC.